This T cell receptor beta chain is from a study of T cells in tumors and immune-related adverse events. Looked up from germline, CDR1 is SGHNT and CDR2 is YENEEA. The CDR3 loop spans 12 amino acids. The germline V and J ends were trimmed by 6 bases and 4 bases, with 10 bases remaining between them. The protocol was immunoSEQ multiplex PCR, while the TCRdb copy is restricted to in-frame clones and leaves out a portion. This sample has around 22,000 clones, with about 89% found just once. This clonotype originated in a female donor with metastatic renal cell carcinoma. This specimen consisted of lymph node tissue, obtained from a patient treated with anti-PD-1 therapy. The chain couples TRBV11-3 to TRBJ2-7; D remains unclear. Here the CDR3 reads CASSRDTYEQYF. The CDR3 DNA is TGTGCCAGCAGTCGAGACACGTACGAGCAGTACTTC.